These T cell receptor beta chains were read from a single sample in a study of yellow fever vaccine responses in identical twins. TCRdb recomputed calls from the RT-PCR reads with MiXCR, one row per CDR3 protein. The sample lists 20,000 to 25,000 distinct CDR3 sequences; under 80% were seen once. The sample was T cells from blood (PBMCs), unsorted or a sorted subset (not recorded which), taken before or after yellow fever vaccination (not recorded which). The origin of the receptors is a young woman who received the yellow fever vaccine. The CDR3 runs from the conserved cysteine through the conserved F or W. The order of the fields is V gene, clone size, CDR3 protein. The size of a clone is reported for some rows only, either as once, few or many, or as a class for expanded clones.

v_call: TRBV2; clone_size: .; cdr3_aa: CASRIIPALSGELFF
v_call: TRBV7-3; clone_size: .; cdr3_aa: CASSLLGAMNTEAFF
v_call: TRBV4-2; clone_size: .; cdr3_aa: CASSQERELSDTQYF
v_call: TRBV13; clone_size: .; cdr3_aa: CASSLGGGAGGYEQYF
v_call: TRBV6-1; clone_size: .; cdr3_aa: CASQGAGEQYF
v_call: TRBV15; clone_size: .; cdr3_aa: CATSRYGTGTDTQYF
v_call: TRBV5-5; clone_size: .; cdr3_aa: CASSSNYYSGNTIYF
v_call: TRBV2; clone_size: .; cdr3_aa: CATTFSSTDTQYF
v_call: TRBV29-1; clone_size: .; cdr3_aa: CSVKSGDTQYF
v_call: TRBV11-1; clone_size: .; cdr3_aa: CASSLSSGAFQETQYF
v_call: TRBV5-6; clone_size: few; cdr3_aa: CASSLAMSSYEQYF
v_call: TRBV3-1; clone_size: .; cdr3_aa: CASSQRDGANVLTF
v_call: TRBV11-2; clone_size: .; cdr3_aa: CASSLETSYQPQHF
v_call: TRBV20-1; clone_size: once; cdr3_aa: CSAPDRDYNEQFF
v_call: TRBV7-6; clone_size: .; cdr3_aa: CASSLRGSADTQYF
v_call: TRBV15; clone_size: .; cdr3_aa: CATSRDPRGRQAYEQYF
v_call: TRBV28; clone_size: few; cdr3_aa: CASSLLKNTEAFF